One sample yielded the 7 T cell receptor beta chains listed below, sequenced in a study of CD8+ T cells in alopecia areata. Sequencing used cDNA as its template, made by extracting RNA and reverse transcribing it. Profiling relied on immunoSEQ multiplex PCR, and the TCRdb table lists in-frame clones only, not all of them. The sample carries fewer than 110,000 clones, around 86% recorded once. Indicated treatment: oral pan-JAK inhibitor, 5-10 mg twice daily. Material: CD8+ T cells sorted from blood, obtained between weeks 30 and 35, from a patient treated with tofacitinib. Receptor source: a human donor with alopecia areata.

This chain uses TRBV5-1 with TRBJ2-2, with 7 positions matching TRBD2. The V segment lost 2 bases and the J segment 3 bases; nucleotides outside the gene matches: 7. The CDR3 is 16 residues long. Germline V lookup: CDR1 SGHRS, CDR2 YFSETQ. This chain's CDR3 is CASSLAGSWDTGELFF. The CDR3 DNA reads as TGCGCCAGCAGCTTAGCGGGATCGTGGGACACCGGGGAGCTGTTTTTT.

This rearrangement joins TRBV5-1 to TRBJ2-4; D may be TRBD1 (7 bases). Trimming removed 7 bases from V and 9 bases from J, with 20 bases in between. This CDR3 contains 14 residues. Germline V lookup: CDR1 SGHRS, CDR2 YFSETQ. The CDR3 DNA reads as TGCGCCAGCCCCCGCAGGGGGGACAAGGGCATTCAGTACTTC. Translated: CASPRRGDKGIQYF.

The genes are TRBV29-1 and TRBJ2-7; possible D gene TRBD2, 5 bases. CDR1 SQVTM and CDR2 ANQGSEA come from the germline V gene. Trimming pared 6 bases from V and 1 base from J, leaving 16 bases between. CDR3 length: 14 amino acids. CDR3 sequence (DNA): TGCAGCGTCCGACTCCTGGACTCTTCCTACGAGCAGTACTTC. Residues: CSVRLLDSSYEQYF.

V usage is TRBV6-5 and J usage is TRBJ2-3, with D perhaps matching TRBD1 (5 bases). The CDR3 runs 14 residues. Trimming pared 2 bases from V and 9 bases from J, leaving 15 bases between. Germline CDR1 reads MNHEY; CDR2 reads SVGAGI. CDR3 bases: TGTGCCAGCAGTTACCGACAGAATTCTAACACGCAGTATTTT. This gives the protein CASSYRQNSNTQYF.

The chain couples TRBV7-8 to TRBJ2-7; D remains unclear. The CDR3 contains 12 residues. Looked up from germline, CDR1 is SGHVS and CDR2 is FQNEAQ. V was trimmed by 1 base and J by 4 bases, leaving 5 bases between them. In DNA form, the CDR3 reads TGTGCCAGCAGCTTAGGGTTTTACGAGCAGTACTTC. It is translated as CASSLGFYEQYF.

This clone was observed once. The chain links TRBV27 to TRBJ2-7, with D possibly being TRBD2 (7 bases). The CDR3 loop spans 14 amino acids. V lost 9 bases and J 4 bases, leaving 19 bases between the germline ends. The V gene's germline CDR1 is MNHEY and CDR2 SMNVEV (reference sequence). CDR3 bases: TGTGCCAGTTCACTTCAGGGGACTATTTACGAGCAGTACTTC. Its protein is CASSLQGTIYEQYF.

The chain couples TRBV6-1 to TRBJ2-7, with 9 nucleotides matching TRBD1. CDR1 is MNHNS and CDR2 is SASEGT in the germline V gene. The CDR3 runs to 15 residues. V trimming: 3 bases; J trimming: 2 bases; junction bases outside the gene matches: 5. The CDR3 reads CASSDPGTGTYEQYF. The DNA of the CDR3 is TGTGCCAGCAGTGACCCCGGGACAGGGACCTACGAGCAGTACTTC.